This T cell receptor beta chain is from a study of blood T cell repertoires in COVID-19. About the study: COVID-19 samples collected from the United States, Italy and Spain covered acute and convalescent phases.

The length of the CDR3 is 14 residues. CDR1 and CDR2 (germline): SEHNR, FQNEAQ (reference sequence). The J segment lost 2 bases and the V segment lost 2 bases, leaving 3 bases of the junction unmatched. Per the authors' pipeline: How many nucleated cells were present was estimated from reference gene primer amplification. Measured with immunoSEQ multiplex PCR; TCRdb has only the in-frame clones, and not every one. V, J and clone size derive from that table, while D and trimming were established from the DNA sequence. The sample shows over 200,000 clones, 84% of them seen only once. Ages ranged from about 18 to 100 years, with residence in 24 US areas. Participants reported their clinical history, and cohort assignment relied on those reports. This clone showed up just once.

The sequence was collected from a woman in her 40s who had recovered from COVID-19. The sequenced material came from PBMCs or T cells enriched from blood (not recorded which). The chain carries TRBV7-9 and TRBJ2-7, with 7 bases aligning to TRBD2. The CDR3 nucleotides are TGTGCCAGCAGCTTAACGGGACTACCCTACGAGCAGTACTTC. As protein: CASSLTGLPYEQYF.